This TCR beta chain came from a study of shared clonotypes between healthy human individuals. Overall study context: A donor's plate count was three for CD4 naive and three for CD4 memory; CD8 naive had two and CD8 memory one.

Assay runs were performed at deep level. Each sorted subset replicate got 200 ng genomic DNA, 25,000 to 35,000 genomes. Using immunoSEQ multiplex PCR, the repertoire was profiled, and TCRdb retains in-frame clones only, with some absent. This sample has 1.5 million to 2.5 million clones, with about 95% found just once. Study findings and constraints: Four donors had about 5% of their naive CD4 clonotypes in common.

Terminally differentiated effector memory CD45RA+ cells were excluded from the naive CD8 cells, which were CD45RO-negative and positively selected for CCR7. To note about this clone: Its antigen remains unknown.

The receptor was isolated from a man in his late teens or twenties in good health. Sequenced: naive CD8+ T cells sorted from blood.

CDR3 DNA: TGTGCCAGCAGTTTAGGATCCGTGACAGGGGGCACCGGGGAGCTGTTTTTT. It is translated as CASSLGSVTGGTGELFF. This sequence joins TRBV27 and TRBJ2-2, with 9 bases fitting TRBD1. The CDR3 has 17 amino acids. Germline CDR1 MNHEY, CDR2 SMNVEV (reference sequence). Germline trimming cut 2 bases from V and 4 bases from J; bases unmatched to any gene: 8.